A single sample gave rise to the 26 T cell receptor beta chains below, sequenced in a study of CD8 T cells in Susac syndrome. Random-hexamer reverse transcription was applied to roughly 0.5 to 1 ug RNA. TCRdb independently ran MiXCR on the immunoSEQ multiplex PCR reads; one entry per CDR3 protein. Among about 200,000 distinct CDR3 sequences listed, 95% were seen once. Sequencing was done on a sample of CD4+ T cells from PBMCs. The receptors were sampled from a human donor in good health.

The V gene is TRBV7-8, the J gene TRBJ2-7; TRBD2 agrees at 16 bases. Germline loops: CDR1 SGHVS, CDR2 FQNEAQ. This CDR3 region has 18 residues. V shed 5 bases, J shed 11 bases, and the junction held 18 bases outside the gene matches. The chain's CDR3 is CASSGEFYGTSGRAIEYV. The DNA for the CDR3 is TGTGCCAGCAGCGGAGAGTTTTACGGGACTAGCGGGAGGGCCATTGAGTACGTC.

The rearrangement links TRBV5-1 to TRBJ1-2; tentatively, D is TRBD1 (6 bases). V was trimmed by 3 bases and J by 2 bases, leaving 14 bases between them. In germline, CDR1 is SGHRS, CDR2 YFSETQ. CDR3 length equals 15 residues. In DNA form, the CDR3 reads TGCGCCAGCAGCTCCGACGGGGGGCGAAACTATGGCTACACCTTC. It translates to CASSSDGGRNYGYTF.

The gene calls are TRBV24-1 and TRBJ2-3; the D gene could be TRBD1 or TRBD2 (5 bases each). This CDR3 has 13 residues. Trimming removed 1 base from V and 9 bases from J, with 10 bases in between. Germline CDR1 KGHDR, CDR2 SFDVKD. The CDR3 nucleotides are TGTGCCACCAGTGATTTTAGGGACCAGACGCAGTATTTT. This sequence encodes CATSDFRDQTQYF.

This clonotype was recorded only once. The J gene is TRBJ1-2, the V gene TRBV27; the D gene is possibly TRBD1 (6 bases). V was cut by 3 bases and J by 0 bases, with 14 bases left in between. The germline V gene encodes CDR1 MNHEY and CDR2 SMNVEV (reference sequence). The CDR3 consists of 16 residues. CDR3 sequence: CASSFSGAAANYGYTF. The CDR3 nucleotides are TGTGCCAGCAGTTTCTCGGGGGCAGCAGCTAACTATGGCTACACCTTC.

The V and J genes are TRBV28 and TRBJ2-3, with D possibly TRBD1 on 5 matching bases. The V end lost 7 bases, the J end lost 4 bases, and 12 bases lay between the germline ends. Germline CDR1 and CDR2: MDHEN and SYDVKM. The CDR3 has 13 amino acids. The CDR3 DNA sequence: TGTGCCAGCACCCCTCAGGGTTCAGATACGCAGTATTTT. Amino acids: CASTPQGSDTQYF. Full variable domain (rest looked up from reference TRBV28 and TRBJ2-3): DVKVTQSSRYLVKRTGEKVFLECVQDMDHENMFWYRQDPGLGLRLIYFSYDVKMKEKGDIPEGYSVSREKKERFSLILESASTNQTSMYLCASTPQGSDTQYFGPGTRLTVL.

This clonotype was picked up one time. The chain recombines TRBV4-1 with TRBJ2-7; D remains unclear. Trimming pared 1 base from V and 2 bases from J, leaving 9 bases between. The germline V gene has CDR1 MGHRA and CDR2 YSYEKL. This CDR3 has 14 residues. The CDR3 sequence is CASSQGVPTYEQYF. As DNA, the CDR3 is TGCGCCAGCAGCCAAGGGGTCCCAACCTACGAGCAGTACTTC.

The J gene is TRBJ1-1, the V gene TRBV20-1; D unclear. The CDR3 loop spans 12 amino acids. From germline, CDR1 is DFQATT and CDR2 SNEGSKA (reference sequence). Trimming stripped 3 bases from V and 4 bases from J, with 9 bases between. The CDR3 loop reads CSARGGGTEAFF. The CDR3 bases are TGCAGTGCTAGGGGAGGTGGCACTGAAGCTTTCTTT.

V gene TRBV20-1 combines with J gene TRBJ2-7, with D unresolved. CDR1 and CDR2 from the germline V gene are DFQATT and SNEGSKA (reference sequence). Trimming took 5 bases from V and 0 from J, leaving 17 bases between them. The CDR3 is 15 residues long. Written as DNA, the CDR3 is TGCAGTGCTTCGACCGAACAGCCTTTCTCCTACGAGCAGTACGTC. Residues: CSASTEQPFSYEQYV.

The CDR3 coding sequence is TGTGCCAGCAGCTTTGGGGCGGTCACTGAAGCTTTCTTT. This codes for CASSFGAVTEAFF. The gene calls are TRBV7-9 and TRBJ1-1; D might be TRBD1 (5 bases). V lost 3 bases and J 4 bases, leaving 9 bases between the germline ends. The CDR3 totals 13 residues. From germline, CDR1 is SEHNR and CDR2 FQNEAQ (reference sequence).

The chain combines TRBV15 with TRBJ1-5, with D tentatively TRBD1 (6 bases). The CDR3 covers 15 residues. Trimming removed 0 bases at V and 9 bases at J, with 15 bases between. The germline V gene has CDR1 LNHNV and CDR2 YYDKDF (reference sequence). CDR3 sequence: CATSREVAGAGPQHF. In nucleotides, the CDR3 is TGTGCCACCAGCAGAGAGGTGGCAGGGGCCGGGCCCCAGCATTTT.

The gene calls are TRBV6-2 or TRBV6-3 and TRBJ2-5, with D hard to call. CDR1 is MNHEY and CDR2 is SVGEGT in the germline V gene. The CDR3 length is 12 residues. Trimming cost V 0 bases and J 5 bases, with 4 bases left between them. CDR3 loop: CASSYSPETQYF. In DNA form, the CDR3 reads TGTGCCAGCAGTTACTCACCCGAGACCCAGTACTTC.

This rearrangement joins TRBV29-1 to TRBJ1-5, with D perhaps TRBD1 (5 bases). The CDR3 totals 12 residues. V lost 0 bases to trimming and J lost 11 bases, with 11 bases between them. Germline-derived CDR1 and CDR2 are SQVTM and ANQGSEA. CDR3 protein: CSVEEGEGAQHF. The CDR3 bases are TGCAGCGTTGAAGAGGGGGAGGGAGCCCAGCATTTT.

The chain is built from TRBV29-1 and TRBJ2-5; possibly TRBD2 for D (6 bases). V lost 3 bases to trimming and J lost 1 base, with 12 bases between them. The CDR3 contains 14 residues. In germline, CDR1 is SQVTM, CDR2 ANQGSEA. CDR3 in amino acids: CSVDLAVLQETQYF. The CDR3 region has the DNA TGCAGCGTTGATTTAGCGGTCCTCCAAGAGACCCAGTACTTC.

This rearrangement joins TRBV29-1 to TRBJ2-3, with TRBD2 matching over 8 bases. Germline V lookup: CDR1 SQVTM, CDR2 ANQGSEA. This CDR3 comprises 13 residues. V gave up 5 bases and J gave up 6 bases; unmatched junction bases: 7. The CDR3 DNA follows: TGCAGCGTTACCTCGGGCGGGGGGGATACGCAGTATTTT. This translates into CSVTSGGGDTQYF.

This sequence joins TRBV29-1 and TRBJ2-3; 10 bases map to TRBD1. The CDR3 is 14 residues long. Germline V gene lookup returns CDR1 SQVTM and CDR2 ANQGSEA. Germline trimming cut 7 bases from V and 1 base from J; bases unmatched to any gene: 5. DNA for the CDR3: TGCAGCGCATTTGGACAGGGGGGCACAGATACGCAGTATTTT. As protein: CSAFGQGGTDTQYF.

The rearrangement joins TRBV29-1 to TRBJ2-1, with D maybe TRBD1 (5 bases). Trimming pared 7 bases from V and 8 bases from J, leaving 12 bases between. Germline V CDR1 and CDR2: SQVTM, ANQGSEA. The CDR3 runs 11 residues. Here the CDR3 reads CSGGPGHEQFF. CDR3 DNA sequence: TGCAGCGGTGGACCAGGGCATGAGCAGTTCTTC.

The J gene is TRBJ2-7, the V gene TRBV20-1; possible D gene TRBD1, 5 bases. This CDR3 has 12 residues. Germline-derived CDR1 and CDR2 are DFQATT and SNEGSKA (reference sequence). V dropped 6 bases and J dropped 1 base, with 10 bases sitting between them. The CDR3 region is CSANQGSYEQYF. The CDR3, as DNA: TGCAGTGCGAATCAGGGATCCTACGAGCAGTACTTC.

V usage is TRBV5-4 and J usage is TRBJ2-7; D is unclear. The CDR3 spans 14 residues. The V gene lost 0 bases and the J gene lost 0 bases, with 7 bases spanning the gap. Germline lookup yields CDR1 SGHNT and CDR2 YYREEE (reference sequence). The CDR3 nucleotides are TGTGCCAGCAGCTTGGACGGAAGCTCCTACGAGCAGTACTTC. It yields the protein CASSLDGSSYEQYF.

The chain joins TRBV20-1 to TRBJ1-2; unclear D gene. The germline CDR1 and CDR2 sequences are DFQATT and SNEGSKA (reference sequence). The CDR3 has 14 residues. Trimming stripped 2 bases from V and 2 bases from J, with 12 bases between. The CDR3 region has the DNA TGCAGTGCTAGAACCGCGAGAGGGAACTATGGCTACACCTTC. Amino acids: CSARTARGNYGYTF.

The V gene is TRBV12-5, the J gene TRBJ2-3, with D unresolved. The V and J ends lost 4 bases and 6 bases respectively, with 8 bases between them. CDR1 is LGHNT, CDR2 FRNRAP, per germline. This CDR3 region has 12 residues. CDR3: CASGSRVDTQYF. The CDR3 DNA reads as TGTGCTAGTGGTTCCCGTGTGGATACGCAGTATTTT.

V is TRBV15 and J is TRBJ2-6, with D possibly matching TRBD1 (5 bases). CDR3 length equals 18 residues. Germline lookup yields CDR1 LNHNV and CDR2 YYDKDF (reference sequence). Trimming removed 5 bases from V and 4 bases from J, with 21 bases in between. CDR3 in DNA: TGTGCCACCAGCTCCCTTCCCAAGGGGCCAAAGGGGGCCAACGTCCTGACTTTC. This codes for CATSSLPKGPKGANVLTF.

The genes are TRBV9 and TRBJ2-3; perhaps TRBD2 as D (7 bases). The CDR3 extends over 14 amino acids. Between the trimmed V and J ends, which lost 6 bases and 6 bases, there was a span of 17 bases. CDR1 is SGDLS, CDR2 YYNGEE, per germline. The CDR3 nucleotides read TGTGCCAGCACCCGGGGGGCGCAGTGGGATACGCAGTATTTT. Protein product: CASTRGAQWDTQYF. Combining the CDR3 with reference TRBV9 and TRBJ2-3 gives the whole variable domain DSGVTQTPKHLITATGQRVTLRCSPRSGDLSVYWYQQSLDQGLQFLIQYYNGEERAKGNILERFSAQQFPDLHSELNLSSLELGDSALYFCASTRGAQWDTQYFGPGTRLTVL.

The V and J genes are TRBV24-1 and TRBJ2-3; the match to TRBD2 covers 7 bases. This CDR3 contains 16 residues. The V gene end was trimmed by 3 bases and the J gene end by 2 bases; junction bases not matched to a gene: 7. Germline V gives CDR1 KGHDR, CDR2 SFDVKD. CDR3 nucleotide sequence: TGTGCCACCAGTGATCACACCGGGACTAACACAGATACGCAGTATTTT. It specifies CATSDHTGTNTDTQYF.

The chain has TRBV5-1 and TRBJ2-7; no reliable D call. CDR1 SGHRS and CDR2 YFSETQ come from the germline V gene. V was trimmed by 5 bases and J by 4 bases, leaving 10 bases between them. The CDR3 loop spans 12 amino acids. CDR3 loop: CASRHRIYEQYV. In DNA, the CDR3 is TGCGCCAGCAGGCACAGAATTTACGAGCAGTACGTC.

This clonotype was seen once. The chain uses TRBV29-1 and TRBJ1-2; no definite D call. The CDR3 spans 11 residues. Per the germline V gene, CDR1 is SQVTM and CDR2 is ANQGSEA. V lost 5 bases and J lost 4, with 8 bases in between. The CDR3 region has the DNA TGCAGCGTTCTGGCTGCCTATGGCTACACCTTC. It translates to CSVLAAYGYTF.

V usage is TRBV6-1 and J usage is TRBJ2-7; unclear D gene. This CDR3 is built from 11 residues. CDR1 MNHNS and CDR2 SASEGT come from the germline V gene. V dropped 2 bases and J dropped 3 bases, with 2 bases sitting between them. CDR3 sequence: CASSENYEQYV. In DNA, the CDR3 is TGTGCCAGCAGTGAAAACTACGAGCAGTACGTC.